This T cell receptor beta chain emerged from a study of blood T cells in healthy people across ages. Study-level points and caveats: Observed TCR beta diversity per million T cells went down as age went up. This fall followed a roughly linear course with age. Estimates of diversity drawn from one million T cells were considered underestimates. Any conclusive comparison of naive versus antigen-experienced cells was prevented by using unsorted PBMCs.

Notes on this clonotype: Its antigen is unidentified.

V lost 4 bases, J lost 4 bases, and 22 bases lay in between. Germline V gene lookup returns CDR1 LGHNA and CDR2 YNFKEQ. This CDR3 comprises 17 residues. It was with a sample-barcoded 5' primer and a J-beta primer mix that a second PCR of about 7 to 12 cycles was run. TCRdb passed the 5' RACE reads through MiXCR, listing each CDR3 protein once. The profile shows over a million distinct CDR3 sequences, 35% to 55% of them singletons. This sequence joins TRBV4-2 and TRBJ1-1; D is possibly TRBD1 (6 bases). The material sequenced was blood. The clonotype was recovered from a woman aged 55 to 70 in good health. The CDR3 DNA reads TGTGCCAGCAGCCCTCCGGCCCCCGGGACAAGATTCACTGAAGCTTTCTTT. Translation: CASSPPAPGTRFTEAFF.